This TCR beta chain was retrieved from a study of shared clonotypes between healthy human individuals. Sequencing was at deep level. In the original processing: Junction-only immunoSEQ data arrived without quality scores, meaning filtering differed. The repertoire was sequenced with immunoSEQ multiplex PCR; TCRdb's copy has only in-frame clones and lacks some. The V and J calls and the clone size are those of that table, but D and trimming were determined from the DNA. The table includes more than 2,000,000 clones, approximately 95% detected once. Per the germline V gene, CDR1 is SGHVS and CDR2 is FQNEAQ. The CDR3 is 15 amino acids. The V end lost 2 bases, the J end lost 4 bases, and 11 bases lay between the germline ends.

The chain employs TRBV7-8 and TRBJ1-4, with D unclear. This sequence originates from a young man in good health. Some clones in this sample may be carry-over from other donors' samples. Sequencing was performed on naive CD4+ T cells from PBMCs. The subset was: CD45RA+ positively selected. CDR3 nucleotide sequence: TGTGCCAGCAGCTTAACGTTACAGTATAATGAAAAACTGTTTTTT. Protein product: CASSLTLQYNEKLFF.